The rows below give T cell receptor beta chains drawn from one sample of a study of T cells after yellow fever vaccination. A single record per CDR3 protein comes from TCRdb applying MiXCR to the 5' RACE reads. The sample has 500,000 to 550,000 distinct CDR3 sequences, just over 20% seen once. This material consisted of PBMCs, taken approximately 22 days after the first yellow fever vaccination. These receptors originate from a man younger than 35 who received the YFV17D yellow fever vaccine. Both conserved end residues are part of each CDR3. D genes are given only for firm matches. Clone sizes are given selectively: once, few, many, or a class where the clone is expanded.

clone_size d_call j_call v_call cdr3_nt cdr3_aa
. TRBD2 TRBJ2-5 TRBV18 TGTGCCAGCTCACCCCCTAGCGGAGAGACCCAGTACTTC CASSPPSGETQYF
few . TRBJ2-7 TRBV12-3/TRBV12-4 TGTGCCAGCAGTAGGACCTTGGGGGTCAGGCAGTACTTC CASSRTLGVRQYF
. . TRBJ2-3 TRBV12-3/TRBV12-4 TGTGCCAGCAGTTTATATAACCGGGGCACAGATACGCAGTATTTT CASSLYNRGTDTQYF
. TRBD2 TRBJ2-3 TRBV4-1 TGCGCCAGCAGCCAAGCCCGACTAGCATACTCAGATACGCAGTATTTT CASSQARLAYSDTQYF
few . TRBJ2-5 TRBV9 TGTGCCAGCAGCGTAAGGGGGGGGGGCCTGTTTGAGACCCAGTACTTC CASSVRGGGLFETQYF
. . TRBJ2-3 TRBV10-3 TGTGCCATCACAAGGGACTGGGGCACAGATACGCAGTATTTT CAITRDWGTDTQYF
. . TRBJ2-5 TRBV28 TGTGCCAGCAGTCCAATCCGGACAGGGAGGGGGACCCAGTACTTC CASSPIRTGRGTQYF
few . TRBJ2-7 TRBV29-1 TGCAGCGTTGTGGGAAGGCAGGCTGGACAATACGAGCAGTACTTC CSVVGRQAGQYEQYF
once . TRBJ1-2 TRBV27 TGTGCCAGCAGGACTGGAAACCTTCCCTATGGCTACACCTTC CASRTGNLPYGYTF
. . TRBJ1-6 TRBV6-5 TGTGCCAGCAGTTATGGACAGTCGGCCCTCCACTTT CASSYGQSALHF
. . TRBJ1-1 TRBV30 TGTGCCTGGAGTGTCAAAGGGAACACGAACACTGAAGCTTTCTTT CAWSVKGNTNTEAFF
few . TRBJ2-7 TRBV20-1 TGCAGTGCGTCTCGGGGTGCCTACGAGCAGTACTTC CSASRGAYEQYF
. . TRBJ2-1 TRBV6-2/TRBV6-3 TGTGCCAGCAGTTACTCGACCCCGCCAGCAAATGAGCAGTTCTTC CASSYSTPPANEQFF
. TRBD2 TRBJ2-5 TRBV7-2 TGTGCCAGCAGCTTCAGACTAGCGGTCCAAGAGACCCAGTACTTC CASSFRLAVQETQYF
few . TRBJ1-5 TRBV12-3/TRBV12-4 TGTGCCAGCTCTAAATTGACACAGGGTTATAGCAATCAGCCCCAGCATTTT CASSKLTQGYSNQPQHF
few TRBD1 TRBJ1-2 TRBV5-1 TGCGCCAGCAGCCCCGGGACAGGGGCTGAGGACTATGGCTACACCTTC CASSPGTGAEDYGYTF
. . TRBJ1-1 TRBV7-3 TGTGCCAGCAGCCCCCAAGGGACGGCGAACACTGAAGCTTTCTTT CASSPQGTANTEAFF
. . TRBJ1-6 TRBV6-1 TGTGCCAGCAGTGAAGGATTTGACAGTTCACCCCTCCACTTT CASSEGFDSSPLHF
. . TRBJ2-3 TRBV2 TGTGCCAGCAGTGAAGTTGGCGGGGGCGGGGATCAACCAGATACGCAGTATTTT CASSEVGGGGDQPDTQYF
few . TRBJ2-5 TRBV6-1 TGTGCCAGCTCTTCTGTGGTGGGGCAAGAGACCCAGTACTTC CASSSVVGQETQYF
few . TRBJ1-6 TRBV18 TGTGCCAGCTCCACCGGGACGGCTACAAATAATTCACCCCTCCACTTT CASSTGTATNNSPLHF
. . TRBJ1-3 TRBV20-1 TGCAGTGCCCTTAGACAGTCCCTCTCGGGATTAAACACCATATATTTT CSALRQSLSGLNTIYF
. TRBD2 TRBJ2-3 TRBV7-2 TGTGCCAGCAGCTTAGCGCCTAGCGGGCACACAGATACGCAGTATTTT CASSLAPSGHTDTQYF
few . TRBJ2-1 TRBV27 TGTGCCAGTCGGGTGGGAGACAGCTCCTACAATGAGCAGTTCTTC CASRVGDSSYNEQFF
. . TRBJ2-7 TRBV10-1 TGCGCCAGCAGTGAATCGGGGTATCCCTACGAGCAGTACTTC CASSESGYPYEQYF
many TRBD1 TRBJ1-5 TRBV3-1 TGTGCCAGCAGCCGAGGACAGGGAGGCGGGCAGCCCCAGCATTTT CASSRGQGGGQPQHF
many TRBD1 TRBJ2-2 TRBV2 TGTGCCAGCAAACGGGACAGGGAAATCACCGGGGAGCTGTTTTTT CASKRDREITGELFF
once . TRBJ2-6 TRBV5-4 TGTGCCAGCAGCCCGGGACGGTACTCTGGGGCCAACGTCCTGACTTTC CASSPGRYSGANVLTF
. . TRBJ1-2 TRBV12-3/TRBV12-4 TGTGCCAGCAGTACTGACCGTACCTTACTCTATGGCTACACCTTC CASSTDRTLLYGYTF
. TRBD2 TRBJ2-1 TRBV14 TGTGCCAGCAGTCAGCGGGGGAGGTACAATGAGCAGTTCTTC CASSQRGRYNEQFF
. TRBD2 TRBJ2-1 TRBV5-1 TGCGCCAGCAGCCCCGGGGGGGGTTCCGCCGGCAATGAGCAGTTCTTC CASSPGGGSAGNEQFF
. TRBD1 TRBJ2-2 TRBV2 TGTGCCAGCAGCCCGGGACAGTACACCGGGGAGCTGTTTTTT CASSPGQYTGELFF
few . TRBJ1-1 TRBV27 TGTGCCAGCAGTTCCGAAGGGGACACTGAAGCTTTCTTT CASSSEGDTEAFF
few TRBD1 TRBJ1-1 TRBV7-8 TGTGCCAGCAGCTTGCAGGGGGTTTTGGGCACTGAAGCTTTCTTT CASSLQGVLGTEAFF
. . TRBJ2-7 TRBV29-1 TGCAGCGTTGTCCAGGGGGGGAGGTACGAGCAGTACTTC CSVVQGGRYEQYF
. TRBD1 TRBJ2-1 TRBV7-9 TGTGCCAGCATCCGGACAGGAAGTGGTGAGCAGTTCTTC CASIRTGSGEQFF
. . TRBJ1-6 TRBV7-2 TGTGCCAGCAGCTCCCCGGACAGCCATTCACCCCTCCACTTT CASSSPDSHSPLHF
. . TRBJ2-5 TRBV6-2/TRBV6-3 TGTGCCAGCAGCTATGTAGGGGACCAAGAGACCCAGTACTTC CASSYVGDQETQYF
. . TRBJ2-2 TRBV4-3 TGCGCCAGCAGCCCCTGGGACGGTGTCGGGGAGCTGTTTTTT CASSPWDGVGELFF
. TRBD2 TRBJ2-1 TRBV20-1 TGCAGTGCTAGAGCCCCTAGCGGGGTAATAGAGGAGCAGTTCTTC CSARAPSGVIEEQFF
few . TRBJ2-1 TRBV5-6 TGTGCCAGCAGCTTACATGGCGCGGGGAATAATGAGCAGTTCTTC CASSLHGAGNNEQFF
. . TRBJ1-2 TRBV5-6 TGTGCCAGCAGAATTACAGGGTTCCAACGCTACACCTTC CASRITGFQRYTF
few TRBD1 TRBJ2-2 TRBV5-5 TGTGCCAGCAGCTTGACTACAGGGGCTCCCGGGGAGCTGTTTTTT CASSLTTGAPGELFF
few TRBD2 TRBJ2-3 TRBV27 TGTGCCAGCAGTTTTGGGTTAGCGGGGATGGATACGCAGTATTTT CASSFGLAGMDTQYF
. . TRBJ2-1 TRBV7-3 TGTGCCAGCAGCCAAACAGGGAGCGAGCAGTTCTTC CASSQTGSEQFF
few TRBD1 TRBJ2-6 TRBV11-2 TGTGCCAGCAGCTGGCAGGGGGCGGAGAGCTCTGGGGCCAACGTCCTGACTTTC CASSWQGAESSGANVLTF
. . TRBJ1-6 TRBV4-3 TGCGCCAGCAGCCGGGGTGAGCCGGGGCCTAGGGGGGGGAGTAATTCACCCCTCCACTTT CASSRGEPGPRGGSNSPLHF
few . TRBJ2-7 TRBV20-1 TGCAGTGCTATTAGGCCTGCCCTTTACGAGCAGTACTTC CSAIRPALYEQYF
. . TRBJ1-1 TRBV10-3 TGTGCCATCACAAGACAGGCCGAGAGCACTGAAGCTTTCTTT CAITRQAESTEAFF
. . TRBJ2-1 TRBV29-1 TGCAGCGTTCGGGCAGGGGTCTACTCCTACAATGAGCAGTTCTTC CSVRAGVYSYNEQFF
few . TRBJ2-1 TRBV5-1 TGCGCCAGCAGCTTGGAGGGGGGTAAGGGAAATGAGCAGTTCTTC CASSLEGGKGNEQFF
few . TRBJ1-2 TRBV7-2 TGTGCCAGCAGCCGGCGGGGGGGAGAGGGCTACACCTTC CASSRRGGEGYTF